This T cell receptor beta chain was identified in a study of CD8+CD57+ T cells in acquired aplastic anemia. The wider study: The mean DNA yield obtained from sorted CD4+ and CD8+ cells came to 3.2 ug.

Germline V lookup: CDR1 SNHLY, CDR2 FYNNEI. The CDR3 runs 13 residues. With 10 bases removed from V and 3 bases from J, the gap between germline ends came to 16 bases. The template for TCR beta VDJ and CDR3 sequence profiling was genomic DNA. One entry per CDR3 protein, called by TCRdb with MiXCR from the reads. The data contain some 170,000 distinct CDR3 sequences, roughly 65% of them singletons. As for this clonotype: The antigen remains unidentified.

Study results and limitations: The number of CD8+ CDR3 sequences shared by patients and controls was under 35.

All patients picked for sequencing had shown, by flow cytometry, an expansion of CD8+CD57+ cells. All patients were therapy-naive when blood was sampled. This sequence was found in a human donor with aplastic anemia. Sequenced: sorted CD4+, CD8+, or CD8+CD57+ T cells (not recorded which) from PBMCs. This chain connects TRBV2 to TRBJ2-7; D tentatively reads TRBD1 or TRBD2 (5 bases each). As DNA, the CDR3 is TGTGCCACCCAGGGAGTAGGGCTCTACGAGCAGTACTTC. Its translation is CATQGVGLYEQYF.